Each of the 13 T cell receptor beta chains below was sequenced from the same sample in a study of T-cell memory formation after mild COVID-19. TCRdb redid the calling of the 5' RACE reads with MiXCR, one entry per CDR3 protein. This sample has approximately 12,000 distinct CDR3 sequences; more than 12% occur once, and the top ten carry 50% to 70%. Sequencing was done on a sample of PBMCs or a T cell subset sorted from them (not recorded which). Receptors were obtained from a man between 18 and 29 years old who had mild COVID-19 (a few samples of this study predate the infection). Cell type and time point are not known.

The sample holds many counts of this clonotype. CDR3: CSARGGQTYTF. CDR3 bases: TGCAGTGCTAGAGGGGGTCAAACCTACACCTTC. The rearrangement links TRBV20-1 to TRBJ1-2, with D hard to call. The length of the CDR3 is 11 residues. Germline-derived CDR1 and CDR2 are DFQATT and SNEGSKA (reference sequence). Trimming left V 1 base short and J 10 bases short, with 10 bases between.

In this sample, this clonotype turned up many times. The rearrangement uses TRBV5-1 and TRBJ2-5, with 8 bases identical to TRBD1. CDR1 and CDR2 (germline): SGHRS, YFSETQ. The length of the CDR3 is 14 residues. After removal of 0 bases from V and 3 bases from J, the junction contained 1 base not matched to a gene. The CDR3 spells CASSLAGGEETQYF. CDR3 sequence (DNA): TGCGCCAGCAGCTTGGCAGGGGGCGAAGAGACCCAGTACTTC.

This clonotype was observed a few times. This chain links TRBV5-4 with TRBJ2-1, with D possibly TRBD2 on 5 matching bases. V was shortened by 3 bases and J by 7 bases, with 14 bases between the two germline ends. Germline V gene sequence: CDR1 SGHNT, CDR2 YYREEE (reference sequence). This CDR3 comprises 14 residues. CDR3 bases: TGTGCCAGCAGCTGGATAGCTACGGGGAATGAGCAGTTCTTC. Protein: CASSWIATGNEQFF.

This clonotype was recorded many times. This chain uses TRBV6-5 with TRBJ2-2; TRBD1 aligns across 11 bases. Germline CDR1 and CDR2: MNHEY and SVGAGI. The CDR3 consists of 14 residues. V lost 6 bases to trimming and J lost 8 bases; unmatched junction nucleotides: 5. The CDR3 DNA reads as TGTGCCAGCAGCCCGGACAGGGGGCCGGGGGAGCTGTTTTTT. Encoded protein: CASSPDRGPGELFF.

This clonotype was observed at least ten times. This rearrangement joins TRBV29-1 to TRBJ2-2, with D tentatively TRBD1 (6 bases). Germline V gene lookup returns CDR1 SQVTM and CDR2 ANQGSEA. V was trimmed by 2 bases and J by 8 bases, leaving 15 bases between them. This CDR3 contains 14 residues. The CDR3: CSVERWDNPGELFF. The CDR3 DNA is TGCAGCGTTGAAAGATGGGACAACCCAGGGGAGCTGTTTTTT.

This clonotype was detected a few times. The chain's CDR3 is CASRLRGLRGYTF. For the CDR3, the DNA is TGTGCCAGCAGACTCAGGGGGCTAAGGGGCTACACCTTC. V and J are TRBV28 and TRBJ1-2, with TRBD1 matching over 8 bases. This CDR3 is built from 13 residues. Germline lookup yields CDR1 MDHEN and CDR2 SYDVKM. V trimming: 6 bases; J trimming: 8 bases; junction bases outside the gene matches: 8.

This clonotype showed up many times. The chain has TRBV7-2 and TRBJ2-5; no clear D. Trimming removed 6 bases from V and 2 bases from J, with 13 bases in between. Germline V gives CDR1 SGHTA, CDR2 FQGNSA. The CDR3 spans 14 residues. As DNA, the CDR3 is TGTGCCAGCAGTCAAAATCGGATACAAGAGACCCAGTACTTC. Translation gives CASSQNRIQETQYF.

In its sample, this clonotype ranks as medium-sized. The V call is TRBV7-9, the J call TRBJ2-3, with TRBD2 matching over 9 bases. Germline V gene lookup returns CDR1 SEHNR and CDR2 FQNEAQ (reference sequence). The CDR3 runs to 15 residues. The J segment lost 1 base and the V segment lost 8 bases, leaving 7 bases of the junction unmatched. The CDR3 sequence: CASSGERGGTDTQYF. In DNA form, the CDR3 reads TGTGCCAGCTCGGGCGAGCGGGGGGGCACAGATACGCAGTATTTT.

This clonotype was seen a handful of times. A much larger clone is a single base away; this may be a read error. This rearrangement joins TRBV5-1 to TRBJ2-7; D is possibly TRBD1 or TRBD2 (5 bases each). Trimming took off 4 bases at V and 2 bases at J, with 13 bases between the two ends. The CDR3 runs 14 residues. CDR1 is SGHRS, CDR2 YFSETQ, per germline. The CDR3 loop reads CASSGTTGPYEQYF. The DNA of the CDR3 is TGCGCCAGCAGCGGGACGACTGGACCCTACGAGCAGTACTTC. Full variable domain (outside the CDR3, taken from reference TRBV5-1 and TRBJ2-7): KAGVTQTPRYLIKTRGQQVTLSCSPISGHRSVSWYQQTPGQGLQFLFEYFSETQRNKGNFPGRFSGRQFSNSRSEMNVSTLELGDSALYLCASSGTTGPYEQYFGPGTRLTVT.

The table lists this clonotype with a few counts. The chain uses TRBV5-6 and TRBJ2-7, with 9 bases lining up with TRBD2. V lost 4 bases, J lost 6 bases, and 14 bases stayed unmatched. Germline V gene data show CDR1 as SGHDT and CDR2 as YYEEEE. This CDR3 is built from 16 residues. This CDR3 reads CASSGGTSHFVGEQYF. CDR3 DNA sequence: TGTGCCAGCAGCGGCGGGACTAGCCATTTTGTCGGCGAGCAGTACTTC.

J is TRBJ1-1 and V is TRBV6-5, with D perhaps matching TRBD1 (6 bases). CDR1 is MNHEY and CDR2 is SVGAGI in the germline V gene. CDR3 length equals 14 residues. The germline V and J ends were trimmed by 5 bases and 4 bases, with 14 bases remaining between them. In DNA, the CDR3 is TGTGCCAGCAGTCCCTCAGGGGCTCCCACTGAAGCTTTCTTT. Amino acids: CASSPSGAPTEAFF.

This clonotype was counted many times. The V gene is TRBV5-1, the J gene TRBJ2-5; D perhaps matches TRBD2 (6 bases). V shed 0 bases and J shed 5 bases, with 11 bases lying between them. Per the germline V gene, CDR1 is SGHRS and CDR2 is YFSETQ. The CDR3 covers 14 residues. The CDR3 spells CASSLGSGRETQYF. The CDR3 nucleotides are TGCGCCAGCAGCTTGGGTAGCGGAAGGGAGACCCAGTACTTC.

Note on this clonotype: A much larger clone differs from this one at a single base, so this may be a read error. This rearrangement joins TRBV10-3 to TRBJ2-1; 9 nucleotides align to TRBD2. The CDR3 totals 15 residues. Looked up from germline, CDR1 is ENHRY and CDR2 is SYGVKD. The CDR3, as DNA: TGTGCCATCAGTGATCAGCGGGGGGCCTCCAATGAGAAGTTCTTC. Translation gives CAISDQRGASNEKFF.